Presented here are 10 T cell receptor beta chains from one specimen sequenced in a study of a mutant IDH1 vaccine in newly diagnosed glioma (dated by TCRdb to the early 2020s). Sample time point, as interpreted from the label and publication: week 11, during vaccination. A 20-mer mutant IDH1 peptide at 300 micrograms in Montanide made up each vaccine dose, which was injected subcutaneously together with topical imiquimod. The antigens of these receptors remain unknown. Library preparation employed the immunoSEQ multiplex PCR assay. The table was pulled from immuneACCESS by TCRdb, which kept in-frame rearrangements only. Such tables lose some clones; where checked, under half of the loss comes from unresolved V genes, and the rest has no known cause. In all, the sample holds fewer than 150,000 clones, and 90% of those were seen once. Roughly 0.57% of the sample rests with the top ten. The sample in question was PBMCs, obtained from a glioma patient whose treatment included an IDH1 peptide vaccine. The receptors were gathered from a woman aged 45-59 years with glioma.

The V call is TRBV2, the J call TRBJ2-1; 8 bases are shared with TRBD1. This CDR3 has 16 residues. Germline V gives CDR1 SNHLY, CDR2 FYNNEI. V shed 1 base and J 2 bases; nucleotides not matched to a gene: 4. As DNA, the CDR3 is TGTGCCAGCAGTGAAGACAGGGGGTTCACCTACAATGAGCAGTTCTTC. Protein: CASSEDRGFTYNEQFF. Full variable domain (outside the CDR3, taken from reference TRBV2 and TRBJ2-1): EPEVTQTPSHQVTQMGQEVILRCVPISNHLYFYWYRQILGQKVEFLVSFYNNEISEKSEIFDDQFSVERPDGSNFTLKIRSTKLEDSAMYFCASSEDRGFTYNEQFFGPGTRLTVL.

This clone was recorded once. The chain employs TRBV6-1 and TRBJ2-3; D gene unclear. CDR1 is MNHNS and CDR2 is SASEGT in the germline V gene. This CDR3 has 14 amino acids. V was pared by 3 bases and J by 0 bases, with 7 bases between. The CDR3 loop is CASSDRVSTDTQYF. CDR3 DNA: TGTGCCAGCAGTGACCGCGTTAGCACAGATACGCAGTATTTT.

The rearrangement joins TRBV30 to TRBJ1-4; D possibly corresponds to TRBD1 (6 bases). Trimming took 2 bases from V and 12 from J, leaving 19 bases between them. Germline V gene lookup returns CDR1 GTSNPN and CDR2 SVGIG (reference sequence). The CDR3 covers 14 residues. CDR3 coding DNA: TGTGCCTGGAGTAATTTTTGGGGGCCCGAGGAACTGTTTTTT. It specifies CAWSNFWGPEELFF.

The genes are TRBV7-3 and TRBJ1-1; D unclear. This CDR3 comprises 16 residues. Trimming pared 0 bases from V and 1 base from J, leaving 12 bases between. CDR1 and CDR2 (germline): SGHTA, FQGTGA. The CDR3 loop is CASSLTGGGRNTEAFF. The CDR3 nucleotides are TGTGCCAGCAGCTTAACAGGCGGAGGCAGGAACACTGAAGCTTTCTTT.

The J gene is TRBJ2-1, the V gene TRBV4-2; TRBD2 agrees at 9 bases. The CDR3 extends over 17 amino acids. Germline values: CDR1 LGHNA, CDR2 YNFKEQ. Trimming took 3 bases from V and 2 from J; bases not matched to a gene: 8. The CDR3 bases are TGTGCCAGCAGCCAGCGAACCGGCGGGAGGGCCTACAATGAGCAGTTCTTC. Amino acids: CASSQRTGGRAYNEQFF.

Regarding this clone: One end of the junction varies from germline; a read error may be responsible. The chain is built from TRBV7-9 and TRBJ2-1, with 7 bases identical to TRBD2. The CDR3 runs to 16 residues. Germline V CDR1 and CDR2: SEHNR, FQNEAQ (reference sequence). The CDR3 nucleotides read TGTGCCAGCGGCTTAGCGGGCTCCCAATATCGCAATGAGCAGTTCTTC. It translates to CASGLAGSQYRNEQFF.

CDR3 nucleotides: TGTGCCAGTAGTCCACTGTTGAAGGAGACCCAGTACTTC. Its protein product is CASSPLLKETQYF. The V call is TRBV19, the J call TRBJ2-5; D gene unclear. CDR3 size: 13 residues. Per the germline V gene, CDR1 is LNHDA and CDR2 is SQIVND (reference sequence). V lost 5 bases and J lost 5, with 12 bases in between. Full variable domain (missing parts from reference TRBV19 and TRBJ2-5): DGGITQSPKYLFRKEGQNVTLSCEQNLNHDAMYWYRQDPGQGLRLIYYSQIVNDFQKGDIAEGYSVSREKKESFPLTVTSAQKNPTAFYLCASSPLLKETQYFGPGTRLLVL.

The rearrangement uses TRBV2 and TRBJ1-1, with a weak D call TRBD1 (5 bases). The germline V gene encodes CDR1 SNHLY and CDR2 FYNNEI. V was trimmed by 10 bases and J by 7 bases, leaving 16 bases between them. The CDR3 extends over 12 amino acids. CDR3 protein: CATLRDAREAFF. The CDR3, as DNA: TGTGCCACCTTACGGGACGCCCGTGAAGCTTTCTTT.

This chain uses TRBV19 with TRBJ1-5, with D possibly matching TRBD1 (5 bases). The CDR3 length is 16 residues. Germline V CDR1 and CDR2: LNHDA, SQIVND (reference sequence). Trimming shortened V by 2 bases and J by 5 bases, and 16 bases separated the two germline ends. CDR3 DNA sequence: TGTGCCAGTAGTATAACCTCCGGGACTGGGGATCAGCCCCAGCATTTT. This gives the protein CASSITSGTGDQPQHF.

This chain's CDR3 is CASSEQSPRGRLSNTGELFF. In nucleotides, the CDR3 is TGCGCCAGCAGTGAGCAATCGCCTCGCGGGAGATTGTCGAACACCGGGGAGCTGTTTTTT. This chain connects TRBV10-1 to TRBJ2-2; 7 nucleotides align to TRBD2. The V gene end was trimmed by 2 bases and the J gene end by 0 bases; junction bases not matched to a gene: 15. CDR3 size: 20 residues. Germline CDR1 WNHNN, CDR2 SYGVQD (reference sequence).